This T cell receptor (beta chain) was profiled in a study of cytomegalovirus exposure and HLA in healthy donors. Findings of the study overall: The study designated roughly 150 TCR beta chains cytomegalovirus-associated.

The PCR contained 60 Vbeta and 13 Jbeta primers. This table comes from immunoSEQ multiplex PCR, and its TCRdb copy is limited to in-frame clones, with some not included. The table records some 200,000 clones, roughly 77% of them present only once. The CDR3 length is 14 residues. The J segment lost 5 bases and the V segment lost 5 bases, leaving 3 bases of the junction unmatched. Germline CDR1 reads WSHSY; CDR2 reads SAAADI. Concerning this clone: The target antigen is unknown.

The sequenced sample consisted of PBMCs. The chain links TRBV10-2 to TRBJ1-2, with 12 bases aligning to TRBD1. This TCR was recovered from a male donor in good health and CMV-seropositive. The CDR3 bases are TGCGCCAGCAGTCTGGGACAGGGGGCTTATGGCTACACCTTC. Translation gives CASSLGQGAYGYTF.